These 16 T cell receptor beta chains originate from one sample sequenced in a study of CD8+CD57+ T cells in acquired aplastic anemia. Investigators profiled TCR beta VDJ and CDR3 from genomic DNA template. MiXCR, applied by TCRdb to the reads, yields one record per CDR3 protein. Altogether a few hundred thousand distinct CDR3 sequences are present, about 37% being singletons, with the ten largest covering around 1.1%. Material: sorted CD4+, CD8+, or CD8+CD57+ T cells (not recorded which) from PBMCs. The receptor set was obtained from a human donor in good health, serving as a control.

A word on this clonotype: At one boundary the junction diverges from the germline segment, which might be a read error. CDR3 loop: CASSPGITFGERETQYF. CDR3 nucleotide sequence: TGTGCCAGCAGCCCAGGTATCACTTTTGGCGAGCGAGAGACCCAGTACTTC. V is TRBV10-1 and J is TRBJ2-5; D remains ambiguous. This CDR3 is built from 17 residues. Germline V gene sequence: CDR1 WNHNN, CDR2 SYGVQD (reference sequence).

The V and J genes are TRBV29-1 and TRBJ1-2, with a possible D match to TRBD1 (6 bases). V dropped 5 bases and J dropped 4 bases, with 17 bases sitting between them. Germline V gene lookup returns CDR1 SQVTM and CDR2 ANQGSEA. The CDR3 is 14 amino acids. The chain's CDR3 is CSVTRLGGGYGYTF. The CDR3, as DNA: TGCAGCGTTACCCGTTTGGGGGGCGGCTATGGCTACACCTTC.

The chain has TRBV7-1 and TRBJ1-4; 9 bases are shared with TRBD1. TRBV7-1 is treated as an ORF (open reading frame) with a function not yet certain. Losses at the gene ends were 3 bases for V and 7 bases for J; bases not matched to a gene: 6. This CDR3 is built from 15 residues. DNA of the CDR3: TGTGCCAGCAGCTCTTTGGACAGGGGCGGTGAAAAACTGTTTTTT. Protein product: CASSSLDRGGEKLFF.

This chain connects TRBV3-1 to TRBJ1-1; tentatively, D is TRBD1 (5 bases). The V end was cut by 3 bases, the J end by 1 base, with 9 bases between. The CDR3 spans 14 residues. Germline CDR1 LGHDT, CDR2 YNNKEL (reference sequence). The CDR3 reads CASSHGTQNTEAFF. The DNA of the CDR3 is TGTGCCAGCAGCCACGGGACCCAGAACACTGAAGCTTTCTTT.

This clonotype was detected a few times. The V call is TRBV11-2, the J call TRBJ2-1, with D possibly being TRBD2 (5 bases). The ends were cut back, 10 bases at V and 6 bases at J, with 28 bases in the middle. Germline loops: CDR1 SGHAT, CDR2 FQNNGV. The CDR3 has 17 amino acids. In nucleotides, the CDR3 is TGTGCCAACAGTCTTACGGCCGGGGTTTCATATCGCAATGAGCAGTTCTTC. Protein product: CANSLTAGVSYRNEQFF.

The rearrangement uses TRBV20-1 and TRBJ2-3; D perhaps matches TRBD2 (6 bases). Trimming took 1 base from V and 1 from J, leaving 12 bases between them. Germline V CDR1 and CDR2: DFQATT, SNEGSKA (reference sequence). CDR3 size: 15 residues. The CDR3 nucleotides are TGCAGTGCTAGAGGAACGCGGGGACGCACAGATACGCAGTATTTT. Amino acids: CSARGTRGRTDTQYF.

This clonotype was recorded at least ten times. J is TRBJ1-5 and V is TRBV19, with 11 bases aligning to TRBD1. CDR3 length: 18 amino acids. The V gene's germline CDR1 is LNHDA and CDR2 SQIVND (reference sequence). J was trimmed by 7 bases and V by 2 bases; bases with no gene match: 13. DNA of the CDR3: TGTGCCAGTAGTATAAGACCTGGGAGGACAGGGGGCGAACAGCCCCAGCATTTT. Encoded protein: CASSIRPGRTGGEQPQHF.

This chain joins TRBV25-1 and TRBJ1-5; no reliable D call. This CDR3 is 15 amino acids long. The V and J ends lost 1 base and 11 bases respectively, with 18 bases between them. The germline V gene encodes CDR1 MGHDK and CDR2 SYGVNS. The DNA of the CDR3 is TGTGCCAGCAGTGAATTAGGTTTGATCGTGGAGACCCAGCATTTT. Translation gives CASSELGLIVETQHF.

In nucleotides, the CDR3 is TGTGCCAGCAGTTACGTTGAGGGACAGGGCTACGAGCAGTACTTC. It yields the protein CASSYVEGQGYEQYF. The gene calls are TRBV6-5 and TRBJ2-7; TRBD1 matches at 9 bases. The germline V gene has CDR1 MNHEY and CDR2 SVGAGI. This CDR3 is 15 amino acids long. V shed 2 bases and J 3 bases; nucleotides not matched to a gene: 5.

This chain connects TRBV7-3 to TRBJ1-6; 7 bases agree with TRBD1. CDR3 length equals 14 residues. Germline trimming cut 4 bases from V and 10 bases from J; bases unmatched to any gene: 7. The germline gives CDR1 SGHTA, CDR2 FQGTGA. The chain's CDR3 is CASSYRGEGSPLHF. The CDR3, as DNA: TGTGCCAGCAGCTACAGGGGAGAAGGGTCACCCCTCCACTTT.

This clonotype has only a few counts. This chain joins TRBV4-2 and TRBJ2-1; 7 nucleotides match TRBD2. V lost 4 bases and J lost 9; bases outside the gene matches: 15. The germline gives CDR1 LGHNA, CDR2 YNFKEQ. The CDR3 runs 16 residues. Here the CDR3 DNA reads TGTGCCAGCAGCCCTTACGGGAGAGCGGGAAGGAGTGAGCAGTTCTTC. Amino acids: CASSPYGRAGRSEQFF.

This clonotype was observed many times. The chain couples TRBV2 to TRBJ2-5; D may be TRBD1 (5 bases). The CDR3 runs to 13 residues. Germline V gene lookup returns CDR1 SNHLY and CDR2 FYNNEI. Trimming pared 6 bases from V and 4 bases from J, leaving 12 bases between. The CDR3 nucleotides are TGTGCCAGCAGGGCAGGGTTCCCAGAGACCCAGTACTTC. Translation: CASRAGFPETQYF.

The chain has TRBV7-9 and TRBJ2-7, with 7 positions matching TRBD1. The V and J ends lost 5 bases and 3 bases, in that order; junction bases with no gene match: 4. This CDR3 region has 13 residues. The germline gives CDR1 SEHNR, CDR2 FQNEAQ (reference sequence). The chain's CDR3 is CASSPDRVYEQYF. DNA for the CDR3: TGTGCCAGCAGCCCCGACAGGGTCTACGAGCAGTACTTC.

The J gene is TRBJ1-1, the V gene TRBV29-1; perhaps TRBD1 as D (5 bases). In germline, CDR1 is SQVTM, CDR2 ANQGSEA. V was pared by 3 bases and J by 11 bases, with 16 bases between. This CDR3 region has 12 residues. The CDR3: CSVEFGGSWAFF. As DNA, the CDR3 is TGCAGCGTTGAGTTCGGGGGAAGTTGGGCTTTCTTT.

The chain links TRBV6-6 to TRBJ2-6; D is undetermined. Germline V gene sequence: CDR1 MNHNY, CDR2 SVGAGI (reference sequence). The CDR3 covers 15 residues. V lost 2 bases to trimming and J lost 0 bases, with 5 bases between them. CDR3 DNA sequence: TGTGCCAGCAGTTACGTGCTCTCTGGGGCCAACGTCCTGACTTTC. Its protein product is CASSYVLSGANVLTF.

This clonotype was seen only a few times. This may arise from a read error, as a much more abundant clone is one base away. This CDR3 fails to terminate in the conserved phenylalanine or tryptophan, so it likely reflects a read error. The chain employs TRBV20-1 and TRBJ1-1; no firm D call. CDR1 and CDR2 from the germline V gene are DFQATT and SNEGSKA (reference sequence). The V end lost 7 bases, the J end lost 5 bases, and 11 bases lay between the germline ends. The CDR3 is made up of 11 amino acids. This CDR3 is CSGYGGTEAFL. DNA of the CDR3: TGCAGTGGATATGGTGGGACTGAAGCTTTCCTT.